This T cell receptor beta chain was recovered during a study of T cell responses to AZD1222 COVID-19 vaccine. At the level of the study: Second-dose intervals of approximately 4 or approximately 12 weeks were pooled.

General observations from the study: White British people made up most donors, females outnumbered males, and clonal diversity was possibly underestimated. CD4 TCRs covered the whole spike, strongest at regions 160-218 and 743-854. Targeting of unmutated variant regions was reportedly seen in nearly half of spike-specific TCRs.

Note on this clone: Its antigen is currently unknown.

The CDR3 has 13 amino acids. Looked up from germline, CDR1 is SEHNR and CDR2 is FQNEAQ (reference sequence). The V segment lost 10 bases and the J segment 5 bases; nucleotides outside the gene matches: 8. Sequencing used immunoSEQ multiplex PCR; TCRdb keeps in-frame clones, though not all of them. The repertoire holds just over 20,000 clones, with 82% as singletons. This clonotype originated in an adult in good health. This rearrangement joins TRBV7-9 to TRBJ2-5; 9 nucleotides agree with TRBD1. This specimen consisted of peripheral blood, obtained on day 0 of AZD1222 vaccination. The CDR3 region is CATQTGGGETQYF. The DNA of the CDR3 is TGTGCCACCCAGACAGGGGGAGGCGAGACCCAGTACTTC.